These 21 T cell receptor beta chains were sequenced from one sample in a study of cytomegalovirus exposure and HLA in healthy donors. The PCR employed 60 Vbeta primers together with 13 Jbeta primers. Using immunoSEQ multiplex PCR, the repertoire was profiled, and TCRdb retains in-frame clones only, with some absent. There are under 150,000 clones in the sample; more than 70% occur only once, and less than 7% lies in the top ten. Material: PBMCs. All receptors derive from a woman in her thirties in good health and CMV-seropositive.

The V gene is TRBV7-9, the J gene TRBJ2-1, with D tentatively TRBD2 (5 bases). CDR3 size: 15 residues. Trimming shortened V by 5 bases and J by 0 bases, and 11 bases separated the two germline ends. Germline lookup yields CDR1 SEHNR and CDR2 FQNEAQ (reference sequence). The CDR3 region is CASSPQRGSYNEQFF. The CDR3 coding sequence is TGTGCCAGCAGCCCCCAACGGGGCTCCTACAATGAGCAGTTCTTC. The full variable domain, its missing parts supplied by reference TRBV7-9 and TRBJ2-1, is DTGVSQNPRHKITKRGQNVTFRCDPISEHNRLYWYRQTLGQGPEFLTYFQNEAQLEKSRLLSDRFSAERPKGSFSTLEIQRTEQGDSAMYLCASSPQRGSYNEQFFGPGTRLTVL.

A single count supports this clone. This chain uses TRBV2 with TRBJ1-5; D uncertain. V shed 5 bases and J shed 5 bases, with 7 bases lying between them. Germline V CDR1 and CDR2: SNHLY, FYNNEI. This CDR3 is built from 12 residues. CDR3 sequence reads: CASSRTDQPQHF. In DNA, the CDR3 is TGTGCCAGCAGTCGAACAGATCAGCCCCAGCATTTT.

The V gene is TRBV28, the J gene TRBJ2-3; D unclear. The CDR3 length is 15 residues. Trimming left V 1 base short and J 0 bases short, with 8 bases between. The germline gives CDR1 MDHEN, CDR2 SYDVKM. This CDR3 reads CASSLYPKSTDTQYF. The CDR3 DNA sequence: TGTGCCAGCAGTTTATATCCCAAAAGCACAGATACGCAGTATTTT. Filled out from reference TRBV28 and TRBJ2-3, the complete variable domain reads DVKVTQSSRYLVKRTGEKVFLECVQDMDHENMFWYRQDPGLGLRLIYFSYDVKMKEKGDIPEGYSVSREKKERFSLILESASTNQTSMYLCASSLYPKSTDTQYFGPGTRLTVL.

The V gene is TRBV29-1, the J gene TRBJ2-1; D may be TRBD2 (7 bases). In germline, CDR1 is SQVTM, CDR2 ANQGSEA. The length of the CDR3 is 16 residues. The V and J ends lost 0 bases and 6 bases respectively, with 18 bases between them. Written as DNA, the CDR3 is TGCAGCGTTGAAGAGCGAGGGGGGAGGGGGGTCAATGAGCAGTTCTTC. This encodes CSVEERGGRGVNEQFF.

The CDR3 DNA follows: TGTGCCTGGAGAAGGGGGACCTATGGCTACACCTTC. The encoded protein is CAWRRGTYGYTF. This chain joins TRBV30 and TRBJ1-2; D possibly corresponds to TRBD1 (6 bases). Trimming pared 3 bases from V and 4 bases from J, leaving 9 bases between. CDR1 and CDR2 from the germline V gene are GTSNPN and SVGIG (reference sequence). The CDR3 length is 12 residues.

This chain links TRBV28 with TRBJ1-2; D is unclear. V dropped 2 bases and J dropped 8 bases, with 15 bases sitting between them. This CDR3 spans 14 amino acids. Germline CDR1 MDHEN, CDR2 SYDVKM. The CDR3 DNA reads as TGTGCCAGCAGTTTAACCCCGGGTCTCGGCGGCTACACCTTC. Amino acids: CASSLTPGLGGYTF.

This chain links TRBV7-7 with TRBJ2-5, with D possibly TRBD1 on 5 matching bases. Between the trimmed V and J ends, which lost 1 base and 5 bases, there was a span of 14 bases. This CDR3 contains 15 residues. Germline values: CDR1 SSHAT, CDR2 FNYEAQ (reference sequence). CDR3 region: CASSLGASPGETQYF. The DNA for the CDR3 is TGTGCCAGCAGCTTAGGGGCATCACCAGGGGAGACCCAGTACTTC.

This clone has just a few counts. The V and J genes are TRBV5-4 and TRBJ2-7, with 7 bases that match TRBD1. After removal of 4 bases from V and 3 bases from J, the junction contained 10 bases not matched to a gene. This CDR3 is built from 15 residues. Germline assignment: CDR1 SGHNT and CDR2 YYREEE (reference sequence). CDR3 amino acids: CASSPLLGTDYEQYF. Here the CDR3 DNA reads TGTGCCAGCAGCCCCCTCCTCGGGACAGACTACGAGCAGTACTTC.

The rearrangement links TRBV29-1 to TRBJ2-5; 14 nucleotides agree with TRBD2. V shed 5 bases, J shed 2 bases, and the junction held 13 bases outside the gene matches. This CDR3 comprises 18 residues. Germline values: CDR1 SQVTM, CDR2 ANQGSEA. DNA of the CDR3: TGCAGCGTTTCACCGGGACTAGCGGGGGCCCCTTATCAAGAGACCCAGTACTTC. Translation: CSVSPGLAGAPYQETQYF.

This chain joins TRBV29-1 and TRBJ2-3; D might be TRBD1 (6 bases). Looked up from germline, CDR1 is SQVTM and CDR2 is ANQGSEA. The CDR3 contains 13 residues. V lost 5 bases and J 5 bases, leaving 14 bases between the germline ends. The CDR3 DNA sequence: TGCAGCGTTCAAGTGGGGGCGGGAGATACGCAGTATTTT. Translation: CSVQVGAGDTQYF.

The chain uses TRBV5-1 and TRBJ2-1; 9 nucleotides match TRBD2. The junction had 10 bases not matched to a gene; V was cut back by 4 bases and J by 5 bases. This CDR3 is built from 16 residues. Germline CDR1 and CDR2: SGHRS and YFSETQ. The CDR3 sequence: CASSPPALAGDNEQFF. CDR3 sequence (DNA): TGCGCCAGCAGCCCCCCGGCCTTAGCGGGGGACAATGAGCAGTTCTTC.

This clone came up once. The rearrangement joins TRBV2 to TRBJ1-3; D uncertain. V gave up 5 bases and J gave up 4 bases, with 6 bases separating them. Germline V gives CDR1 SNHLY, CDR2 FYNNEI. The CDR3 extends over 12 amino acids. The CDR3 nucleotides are TGTGCCAGCAGTACCGAGGGAAACACCATATATTTT. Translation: CASSTEGNTIYF.

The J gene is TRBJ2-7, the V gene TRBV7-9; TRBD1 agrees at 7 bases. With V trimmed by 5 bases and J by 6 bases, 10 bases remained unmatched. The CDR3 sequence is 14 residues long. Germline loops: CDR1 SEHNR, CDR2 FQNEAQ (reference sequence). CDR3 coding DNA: TGTGCCAGCAGCCCCTTGACAGGGTGGTCCGAGCAGTACTTC. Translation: CASSPLTGWSEQYF.

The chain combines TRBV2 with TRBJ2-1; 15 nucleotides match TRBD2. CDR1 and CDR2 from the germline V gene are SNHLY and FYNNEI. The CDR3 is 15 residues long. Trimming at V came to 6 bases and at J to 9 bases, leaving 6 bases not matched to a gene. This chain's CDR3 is CASRWTSGGEGEQFF. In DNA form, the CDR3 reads TGTGCCAGCAGGTGGACTAGCGGGGGGGAAGGTGAGCAGTTCTTC.

The CDR3: CASRAGTGTGELFF. The CDR3 DNA is TGTGCCAGCAGGGCCGGGACAGGGACCGGGGAGCTGTTTTTT. J is TRBJ2-2 and V is TRBV2; 9 bases fit TRBD1. The CDR3 loop spans 14 amino acids. The V gene end was trimmed by 6 bases and the J gene end by 5 bases; junction bases not matched to a gene: 4. Germline CDR1 is SNHLY and CDR2 is FYNNEI.

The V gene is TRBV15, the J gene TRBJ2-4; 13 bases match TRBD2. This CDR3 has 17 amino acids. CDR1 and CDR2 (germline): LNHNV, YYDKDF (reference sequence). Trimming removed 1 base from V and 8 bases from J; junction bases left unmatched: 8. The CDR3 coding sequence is TGTGCCACCAGCAGAGGTGGGACTAGCGGGGCGAGGGACATTCAGTACTTC. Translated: CATSRGGTSGARDIQYF.

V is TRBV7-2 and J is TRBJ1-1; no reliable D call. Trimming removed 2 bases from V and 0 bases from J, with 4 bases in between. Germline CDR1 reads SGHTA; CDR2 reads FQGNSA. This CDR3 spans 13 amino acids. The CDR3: CASSLHLNTEAFF. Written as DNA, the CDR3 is TGTGCCAGCAGCTTACATTTGAACACTGAAGCTTTCTTT.

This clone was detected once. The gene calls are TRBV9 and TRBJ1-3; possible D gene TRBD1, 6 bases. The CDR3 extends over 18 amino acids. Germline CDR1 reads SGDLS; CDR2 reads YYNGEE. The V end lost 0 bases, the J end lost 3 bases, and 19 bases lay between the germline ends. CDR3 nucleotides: TGTGCCAGCAGCGTAGACGGGGGGGGGCGATCGGTTGGAAACACCATATATTTT. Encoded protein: CASSVDGGGRSVGNTIYF.

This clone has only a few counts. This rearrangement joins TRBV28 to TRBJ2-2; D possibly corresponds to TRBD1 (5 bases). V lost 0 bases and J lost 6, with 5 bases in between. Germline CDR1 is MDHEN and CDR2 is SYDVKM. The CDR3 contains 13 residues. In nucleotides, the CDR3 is TGTGCCAGCAGTTTATGGACAGCCGGGGAGCTGTTTTTT. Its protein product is CASSLWTAGELFF.

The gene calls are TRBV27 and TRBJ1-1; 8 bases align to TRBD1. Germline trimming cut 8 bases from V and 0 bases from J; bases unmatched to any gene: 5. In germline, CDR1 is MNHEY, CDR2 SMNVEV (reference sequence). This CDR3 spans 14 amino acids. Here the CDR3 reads CASAKQGVNTEAFF. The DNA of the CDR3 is TGTGCCAGCGCAAAACAGGGGGTGAACACTGAAGCTTTCTTT.

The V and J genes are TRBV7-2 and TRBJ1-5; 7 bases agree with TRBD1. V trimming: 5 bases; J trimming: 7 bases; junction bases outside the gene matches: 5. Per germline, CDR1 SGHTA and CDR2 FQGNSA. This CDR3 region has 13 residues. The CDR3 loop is CASSPGQRQPQHF. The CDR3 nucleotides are TGTGCCAGCAGCCCGGGACAGAGACAGCCCCAGCATTTT.